This note documents a single TCR beta chain sequence. Its specificity is not known. The data originate from a study of T cell responses to AZD1222 COVID-19 vaccine. Assay: immunoSEQ multiplex PCR; the TCRdb copy retains only in-frame clones and omits some. The sample records around 84,000 clones, 85% to 90% being singletons. Broader study findings: Unmutated variant regions are reportedly the target of nearly half of TCRs that are spike-specific.

V lost 5 bases and J lost 5; bases outside the gene matches: 4. This CDR3 region has 13 residues. CDR1 is MDHEN, CDR2 SYDVKM, per germline. Material: peripheral blood, obtained on day 0 of AZD1222 vaccination. This clonotype originated in an adult in good health. The chain combines TRBV28 with TRBJ2-5; 8 bases are a match to TRBD1. Here the CDR3 DNA reads TGTGCCAGCAGTCTCAGGGGGCCTGAGACCCAGTACTTC. It codes for CASSLRGPETQYF.